These 27 T cell receptor beta chains were sequenced from one sample in a study of shared clonotypes between healthy human individuals. Produced via immunoSEQ multiplex PCR; TCRdb's table is partial and in-frame only. The profile shows about 580,000 clones, roughly 98% of them singletons. Terminally differentiated effector memory CD45RA+ cells were excluded from the naive CD8 cells, which were CD45RO-negative and positively selected for CCR7. What was sequenced was naive CD8+ T cells sorted from blood. The receptors stem from a man aged 25 to 40 in good health.

In DNA, the CDR3 is TGTGCCAGCAGCCAGAACAGGGCCCTGAATGAAAAACTGTTTTTT. Protein product: CASSQNRALNEKLFF. The rearrangement uses TRBV13 and TRBJ1-4; D perhaps matches TRBD1 (6 bases). Per the germline V gene, CDR1 is PRHDT and CDR2 is FYEKMQ (reference sequence). This CDR3 region has 15 residues. Trimming took 5 bases from V and 5 from J, leaving 15 bases between them.

The gene calls are TRBV4-3 and TRBJ2-1; no definite D call. Deletions cut 0 bases from V and 10 bases from J, with 13 bases between. CDR3 length equals 14 residues. Per the germline V gene, CDR1 is LGHNA and CDR2 is YSLEER. CDR3 loop: CASSQDRPLGEQFF. DNA for the CDR3: TGCGCCAGCAGCCAAGATCGGCCGCTAGGCGAGCAGTTCTTC.

The J gene is TRBJ2-3, the V gene TRBV27; a weak D match, TRBD2 (5 bases). The CDR3 length is 15 residues. Trimming removed 7 bases from V and 0 bases from J, with 14 bases in between. From germline, CDR1 is MNHEY and CDR2 SMNVEV (reference sequence). The CDR3 DNA reads TGTGCCAGCACCAAGCGGCGAGGGAGCACAGATACGCAGTATTTT. The encoded protein is CASTKRRGSTDTQYF.

The V call is TRBV15, the J call TRBJ1-5; D gene unclear. The length of the CDR3 is 13 residues. Deletions cut 5 bases from V and 9 bases from J, with 14 bases between. Germline-derived CDR1 and CDR2 are LNHNV and YYDKDF (reference sequence). CDR3 DNA: TGTGCCACCAGCCAACAGCGAAGCATGCCCCAGCATTTT. The encoded protein is CATSQQRSMPQHF.

This chain uses TRBV5-5 with TRBJ2-7, with 7 bases identical to TRBD2. The CDR3 covers 14 residues. V trimming: 4 bases; J trimming: 7 bases; junction bases outside the gene matches: 11. Germline CDR1 reads SGHKS; CDR2 reads YYEKEE (reference sequence). This CDR3 reads CASSLRSGKNEQYF. The CDR3 DNA follows: TGTGCCAGCAGCCTCAGAAGCGGGAAGAATGAGCAGTACTTC.

The chain combines TRBV13 with TRBJ2-7; 10 bases line up with TRBD1. Losses at the gene ends were 5 bases for V and 3 bases for J; bases not matched to a gene: 4. CDR3 length: 14 amino acids. CDR1 and CDR2 from the germline V gene are PRHDT and FYEKMQ (reference sequence). CDR3 DNA: TGTGCCAGCAGCACCGGGACAGGGGACTACGAGCAGTACTTC. Residues: CASSTGTGDYEQYF.

The chain links TRBV27 to TRBJ2-7; 7 nucleotides agree with TRBD2. V was pared by 2 bases and J by 4 bases, with 8 bases of the junction left unmatched. CDR1 MNHEY and CDR2 SMNVEV come from the germline V gene (reference sequence). This CDR3 region has 15 residues. DNA for the CDR3: TGTGCCAGCAGTTTAAGGGGAGGGCCTGGATACGAGCAGTACTTC. This translates into CASSLRGGPGYEQYF.

V usage is TRBV6-5 and J usage is TRBJ2-1; no reliable D call. Trimming pared 6 bases from V and 0 bases from J, leaving 12 bases between. The germline V gene encodes CDR1 MNHEY and CDR2 SVGAGI. The CDR3 has 15 residues. DNA for the CDR3: TGTGCCAGCAGGCCCAGTCAGAGCTCCTACAATGAGCAGTTCTTC. Translated, it gives CASRPSQSSYNEQFF.

V usage is TRBV19 and J usage is TRBJ2-7; 8 bases agree with TRBD1. The CDR3 extends over 15 amino acids. V gave up 7 bases and J gave up 3 bases; unmatched junction bases: 11. Germline-derived CDR1 and CDR2 are LNHDA and SQIVND (reference sequence). Here the CDR3 reads CASIIEPDRGYEQYF. Here the CDR3 DNA reads TGTGCCAGTATCATAGAGCCCGACAGGGGCTACGAGCAGTACTTC.

The V call is TRBV5-6, the J call TRBJ2-7, with D unclear. CDR3 length: 12 amino acids. The ends were cut back, 2 bases at V and 6 bases at J, with 9 bases in the middle. Germline CDR1 SGHDT, CDR2 YYEEEE. The CDR3 protein is CASSFGVLEQYF. The CDR3 DNA sequence: TGTGCCAGCAGCTTTGGCGTTCTCGAGCAGTACTTC.

The chain links TRBV5-1 to TRBJ2-2; 10 positions agree with TRBD1. The CDR3 runs to 15 residues. CDR1 and CDR2 from the germline V gene are SGHRS and YFSETQ. Trimming at V came to 3 bases and at J to 4 bases, leaving 3 bases not matched to a gene. For the CDR3, the DNA is TGCGCCAGCAGCTGGGACAGGGGATCCACCGGGGAGCTGTTTTTT. As protein: CASSWDRGSTGELFF.

In this sample, this clone turned up once. The V call is TRBV9, the J call TRBJ2-7, with D possibly being TRBD1 (6 bases). CDR1 SGDLS and CDR2 YYNGEE come from the germline V gene. CDR3 length: 14 residues. Trimming removed 3 bases from V and 2 bases from J, with 12 bases in between. In nucleotides, the CDR3 is TGTGCCAGCAGCGCCCGGGACACCCCCTACGAGCAGTACTTC. This gives the protein CASSARDTPYEQYF. Filled out from reference TRBV9 and TRBJ2-7, the complete variable domain reads DSGVTQTPKHLITATGQRVTLRCSPRSGDLSVYWYQQSLDQGLQFLIQYYNGEERAKGNILERFSAQQFPDLHSELNLSSLELGDSALYFCASSARDTPYEQYFGPGTRLTVT.

The chain combines TRBV7-9 with TRBJ2-7; 8 nucleotides match TRBD1. This CDR3 has 16 amino acids. Germline V gene data show CDR1 as SEHNR and CDR2 as FQNEAQ (reference sequence). Trimming took 7 bases from V and 2 from J; bases not matched to a gene: 13. The CDR3: CASTDRRGPTPYEQYF. CDR3 coding DNA: TGTGCCAGCACTGATCGCAGGGGGCCAACCCCCTACGAGCAGTACTTC.

This clone was counted once. The chain uses TRBV10-1 and TRBJ2-7; D is perhaps TRBD2 (6 bases). CDR3 size: 14 residues. The V gene's germline CDR1 is WNHNN and CDR2 SYGVQD (reference sequence). V was shortened by 0 bases and J by 6 bases, with 12 bases between the two germline ends. The CDR3 region is CASSESILAGEQYF. CDR3 DNA sequence: TGCGCCAGCAGTGAGTCGATACTAGCTGGCGAGCAGTACTTC.

The chain carries TRBV4-3 and TRBJ2-7, with 10 bases aligning to TRBD2. Germline V gene lookup returns CDR1 LGHNA and CDR2 YSLEER. V trimming: 0 bases; J trimming: 3 bases; junction bases outside the gene matches: 8. This CDR3 has 17 amino acids. The CDR3: CASSQDLRTSGNYEQYF. CDR3 DNA: TGCGCCAGCAGCCAAGACCTTCGGACTAGCGGAAACTACGAGCAGTACTTC.

The chain employs TRBV4-1 and TRBJ2-3; D is ambiguous. The CDR3 is 11 residues long. CDR1 is MGHRA, CDR2 YSYEKL, per germline. V was cut by 1 base and J by 12 bases, with 8 bases left in between. The CDR3 is CASSQGRSQYF. The CDR3 bases are TGCGCCAGCAGCCAAGGGCGATCCCAGTATTTT.

V usage is TRBV25-1 and J usage is TRBJ2-1; D may correspond to TRBD1 or TRBD2 (5 bases each). Germline V gene data show CDR1 as MGHDK and CDR2 as SYGVNS. This CDR3 spans 16 amino acids. Trimming removed 2 bases from V and 1 base from J, with 12 bases in between. In nucleotides, the CDR3 is TGTGCCAGCAGTGAAATGGTGGGACCTTCCTACAATGAGCAGTTCTTC. Translating gives CASSEMVGPSYNEQFF.

The V gene is TRBV28, the J gene TRBJ2-2; 12 nucleotides align to TRBD2. With 5 bases clipped from V and 2 bases from J, the junction kept 0 bases outside the gene matches. Germline V gene sequence: CDR1 MDHEN, CDR2 SYDVKM. The CDR3 is 15 amino acids. The CDR3 DNA follows: TGTGCCAGCAGTGGACTAGCGGGAAACACCGGGGAGCTGTTTTTT. Its protein is CASSGLAGNTGELFF.

The V call is TRBV29-1, the J call TRBJ2-7; unclear D gene. CDR1 SQVTM and CDR2 ANQGSEA come from the germline V gene. CDR3 length equals 11 residues. V was pared by 8 bases and J by 4 bases, with 12 bases between. The DNA for the CDR3 is TGCAGCATGACCGTGGCGTACGAGCAGTACTTC. It codes for CSMTVAYEQYF.

The CDR3 region has the DNA TGTGCCAGCAGCTTAGGACTAGCGGGACCAAGCGGGGAGCTGTTTTTT. This sequence encodes CASSLGLAGPSGELFF. The gene calls are TRBV11-2 and TRBJ2-2, with 11 bases identical to TRBD2. Germline values: CDR1 SGHAT, CDR2 FQNNGV. V dropped 1 base and J dropped 7; count of bases not matched to a gene: 5. This CDR3 region has 16 residues.

The CDR3, as DNA: TGTGCCAGCAGCGCGGCCCTCTACAGGCAAGATACGCAGTATTTT. Translated: CASSAALYRQDTQYF. The chain combines TRBV9 with TRBJ2-3, with D tentatively TRBD1 (5 bases). Deletions cut 3 bases from V and 5 bases from J, with 16 bases between. CDR1 and CDR2 from the germline V gene are SGDLS and YYNGEE. The CDR3 spans 15 residues.

CDR3 sequence (DNA): TGCGCCAGCAGCTCCTACCGGGACTTGAACTACAATGAGCAGTTCTTC. Residues: CASSSYRDLNYNEQFF. The V call is TRBV5-1, the J call TRBJ2-1; D is possibly TRBD2 (6 bases). V shed 3 bases and J shed 3 bases, with 16 bases lying between them. CDR1 is SGHRS, CDR2 YFSETQ, per germline. The CDR3 contains 16 residues.

The rearrangement uses TRBV11-2 and TRBJ2-7; TRBD2 matches at 12 bases. Germline CDR1 SGHAT, CDR2 FQNNGV. J was trimmed by 5 bases and V by 1 base; bases with no gene match: 9. This CDR3 is built from 17 residues. The CDR3 loop is CASSLVGRLAGDHEQYF. The CDR3, as DNA: TGTGCCAGCAGCTTAGTAGGCCGACTAGCGGGAGACCACGAGCAGTACTTC.

This sequence joins TRBV5-1 and TRBJ2-7; TRBD1 matches 7 bases. Germline V lookup: CDR1 SGHRS, CDR2 YFSETQ. The CDR3 is 15 residues long. The V gene end was trimmed by 5 bases and the J gene end by 5 bases; junction bases not matched to a gene: 13. CDR3 residues: CASRGGTVNQHEQYF. The CDR3 DNA sequence: TGCGCCAGCAGGGGTGGGACAGTCAATCAGCACGAGCAGTACTTC. The complete variable domain, with remaining parts taken from reference TRBV5-1 and TRBJ2-7, reads KAGVTQTPRYLIKTRGQQVTLSCSPISGHRSVSWYQQTPGQGLQFLFEYFSETQRNKGNFPGRFSGRQFSNSRSEMNVSTLELGDSALYLCASRGGTVNQHEQYFGPGTRLTVT.

This clone came up once. The V gene is TRBV5-1, the J gene TRBJ2-1; 11 bases map to TRBD1. V lost 7 bases to trimming and J lost 7 bases; unmatched junction nucleotides: 7. Germline V gene lookup returns CDR1 SGHRS and CDR2 YFSETQ. The CDR3 runs to 14 residues. In nucleotides, the CDR3 is TGCGCCAGCGAAGGACAGGGGGCGAGAAATGAGCAGTTCTTC. Translating gives CASEGQGARNEQFF. The whole variable domain, filled in from reference TRBV5-1 and TRBJ2-1, reads KAGVTQTPRYLIKTRGQQVTLSCSPISGHRSVSWYQQTPGQGLQFLFEYFSETQRNKGNFPGRFSGRQFSNSRSEMNVSTLELGDSALYLCASEGQGARNEQFFGPGTRLTVL.

CDR3 sequence reads: CASSLVFPDTGQLPGRNTIYF. CDR3 in DNA: TGTGCCAGCAGCTTAGTCTTCCCGGACACGGGTCAACTACCCGGGCGAAACACCATATATTTT. The rearrangement uses TRBV7-6 and TRBJ1-3; TRBD1 is a possible D gene (5 bases). CDR1 is SGHVS, CDR2 FNYEAQ, per germline. The V and J ends lost 1 base and 5 bases respectively, with 30 bases between them. CDR3 size: 21 residues.

This rearrangement joins TRBV28 to TRBJ1-1; TRBD1 agrees at 8 bases. Per germline, CDR1 MDHEN and CDR2 SYDVKM. The CDR3 spans 14 residues. J lost 5 bases, V lost 3 bases, and 5 bases had no gene match. CDR3 nucleotides: TGTGCCAGCAGTTTCACAGGGGGACAAACTGAAGCTTTCTTT. Residues: CASSFTGGQTEAFF.